The present T cell receptor beta chain was sequenced within a study of control samples from healthy donors and cancer patients. The CDR3 is 17 amino acids. Trimming cost V 2 bases and J 6 bases; bases outside gene matches: 11. From germline, CDR1 is LGHDT and CDR2 YNNKEL (reference sequence). Only in-frame clones appear in the TCRdb table, and some are missing; sequencing was by immunoSEQ multiplex PCR. Here the sample spans some 96,000 clones, over 85% being singletons. The rearrangement joins TRBV3-1 (or the pseudogene TRBV3-2) to TRBJ2-3; 10 bases match TRBD2. This sequence originates from a man aged 18 to 29 in good health. Sequencing was done on a sample of blood. The CDR3 DNA reads TGTGCCAGCAGCCAAAGAAGCGGGGGGGTTCCAGCCGATACGCAGTATTTT. Translation gives CASSQRSGGVPADTQYF.